The 3 T cell receptor beta chains below were found in one sample sequenced in a study of OX40 agonist ivuxolimab in advanced cancers. Data came from immunoSEQ multiplex PCR; TCRdb stores just in-frame clones and leaves some out. The sample records about 22,000 clones, about 80% being singletons. Sequenced material: CD4+ or CD8+ T cells sorted from blood, taken in a trial of the OX40 agonist ivuxolimab. The receptor source for this set is an adult with an advanced solid tumor such as melanoma, head and neck, liver or kidney cancer.

This clone was picked up one time. The chain joins TRBV2 to TRBJ1-3, with 7 bases matching TRBD1. CDR3 length: 15 amino acids. J gave up 4 bases and V 6 bases, and 9 bases lay outside the gene matches. Germline values: CDR1 SNHLY, CDR2 FYNNEI. The CDR3 loop is CASRQGPATGNTIYF. For the CDR3, the DNA is TGTGCCAGCAGACAGGGGCCCGCTACAGGAAACACCATATATTTT.

The chain is built from TRBV7-2 and TRBJ2-2, with 13 bases that match TRBD2. V shed 0 bases, J shed 6 bases, and the junction held 4 bases outside the gene matches. The CDR3 has 17 amino acids. Germline-derived CDR1 and CDR2 are SGHTA and FQGNSA. CDR3: CASSLAGGLAGAGELFF. CDR3 coding DNA: TGTGCCAGCAGCTTAGCGGGCGGACTAGCGGGAGCCGGGGAGCTGTTTTTT.

This rearrangement joins TRBV4-1 to TRBJ1-5; a weak D match, TRBD1 (5 bases). Germline V gene lookup returns CDR1 MGHRA and CDR2 YSYEKL. V was trimmed by 0 bases and J by 0 bases, leaving 9 bases between them. The CDR3 sequence is 16 residues long. This chain's CDR3 is CASSQERQYSNQPQHF. The CDR3 bases are TGCGCCAGCAGCCAAGAGCGACAGTATAGCAATCAGCCCCAGCATTTT.